The next 3 T cell receptor beta chains were all read from a single sample in a study of shared clonotypes between healthy human individuals. Libraries were prepared by immunoSEQ multiplex PCR; TCRdb keeps only in-frame clonotypes and omits some of them. The sample has about 490,000 clones; around 79% are singletons. Sequencing used PBMCs. These receptors were obtained from a woman aged 40 to 50 in good health. Some clones in this sample may be carry-over from other donors' samples.

This clone was detected once. This chain joins TRBV27 and TRBJ2-3; TRBD2 aligns across 11 bases. The V gene's germline CDR1 is MNHEY and CDR2 SMNVEV (reference sequence). The CDR3 is 17 residues long. Trimming took 4 bases from V and 6 from J; bases not matched to a gene: 12. The CDR3 protein is CASSSLLLAGVADTQYF. In nucleotides, the CDR3 is TGTGCCAGCAGTTCCCTTCTACTAGCGGGAGTGGCGGATACGCAGTATTTT.

This clone has just one count. The chain carries TRBV27 and TRBJ2-7; D call uncertain. The CDR3 spans 15 residues. V lost 4 bases to trimming and J lost 2 bases, with 15 bases between them. Germline V gene sequence: CDR1 MNHEY, CDR2 SMNVEV (reference sequence). The CDR3 sequence is CASSSRADKTYEQYF. The CDR3 DNA reads as TGTGCCAGCAGTTCTCGGGCAGACAAGACCTACGAGCAGTACTTC.

The genes are TRBV7-9 and TRBJ2-3; D uncertain. In germline, CDR1 is SEHNR, CDR2 FQNEAQ (reference sequence). Trimming shortened V by 5 bases and J by 9 bases, and 15 bases separated the two germline ends. The CDR3 is made up of 13 amino acids. The CDR3 region is CASSTYGPMTQYF. Written as DNA, the CDR3 is TGTGCCAGCAGCACTTACGGGCCCATGACGCAGTATTTT.